This TCR beta chain was captured in a study of shared clonotypes between healthy human individuals. Study-wide results and caveats: Specimens sampled were limited to blood, with tissue repertoires likely differing. The small donor group covered limited genetic and exposure diversity.

CDR1 MDHEN and CDR2 SYDVKM come from the germline V gene. This CDR3 has 11 amino acids. The ends were cut back, 7 bases at V and 2 bases at J, with 5 bases in the middle. On this clone itself: Its antigen is currently unknown.

Data came from immunoSEQ multiplex PCR; TCRdb stores just in-frame clones and leaves some out. The table includes 450,000 to 600,000 clones, 70% to 80% detected once. The sample consisted of PBMCs. This TCR was sampled from a woman in her 40s in good health. Some clones in this sample may be carry-over from other donors' samples. This chain uses TRBV28 with TRBJ1-2; tentatively, D is TRBD1 (5 bases). This chain's CDR3 is CASNRNYGYTF. The CDR3 region has the DNA TGTGCCAGCAACAGGAACTATGGCTACACCTTC.